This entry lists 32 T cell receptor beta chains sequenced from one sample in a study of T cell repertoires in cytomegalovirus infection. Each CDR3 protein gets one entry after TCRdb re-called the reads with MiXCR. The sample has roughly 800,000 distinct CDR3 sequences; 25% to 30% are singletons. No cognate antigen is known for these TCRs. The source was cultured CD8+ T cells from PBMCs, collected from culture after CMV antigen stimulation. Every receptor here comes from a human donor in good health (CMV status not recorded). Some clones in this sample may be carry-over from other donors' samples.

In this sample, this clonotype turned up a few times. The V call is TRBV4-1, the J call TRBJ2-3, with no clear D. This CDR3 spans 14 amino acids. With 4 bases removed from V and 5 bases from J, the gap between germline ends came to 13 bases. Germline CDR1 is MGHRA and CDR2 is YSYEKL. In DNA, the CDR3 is TGCGCCAGCAGCCCCATATCAGAGGAAGATACGCAGTATTTT. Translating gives CASSPISEEDTQYF.

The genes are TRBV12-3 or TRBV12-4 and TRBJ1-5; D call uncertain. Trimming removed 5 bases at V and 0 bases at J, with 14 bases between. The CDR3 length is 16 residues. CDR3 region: CASSPEVPYSNQPQHF. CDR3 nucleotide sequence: TGTGCCAGCAGTCCCGAGGTCCCCTATAGCAATCAGCCCCAGCATTTT.

CDR3 sequence: CASSSEQFNTEAFF. The CDR3 DNA is TGTGCCAGCAGCTCCGAGCAGTTTAACACTGAAGCTTTCTTT. This rearrangement joins TRBV12-3 or TRBV12-4 to TRBJ1-1; D is uncertain. Trimming removed 6 bases from V and 2 bases from J, with 13 bases in between. This CDR3 has 14 amino acids.

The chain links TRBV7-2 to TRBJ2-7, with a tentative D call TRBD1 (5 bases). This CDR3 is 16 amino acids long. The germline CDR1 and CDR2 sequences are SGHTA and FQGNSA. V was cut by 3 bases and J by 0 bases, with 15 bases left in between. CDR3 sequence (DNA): TGTGCCAGCAGCTTTCCAGGGCTCCAGGGCTCCTACGAGCAGTACTTC. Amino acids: CASSFPGLQGSYEQYF.

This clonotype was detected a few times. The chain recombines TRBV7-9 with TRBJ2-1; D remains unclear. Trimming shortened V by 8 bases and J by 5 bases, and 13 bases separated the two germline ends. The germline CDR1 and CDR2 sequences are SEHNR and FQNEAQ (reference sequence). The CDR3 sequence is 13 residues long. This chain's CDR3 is CASHGRSNNEQFF. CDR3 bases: TGTGCCAGCCACGGCAGGAGTAACAATGAGCAGTTCTTC.

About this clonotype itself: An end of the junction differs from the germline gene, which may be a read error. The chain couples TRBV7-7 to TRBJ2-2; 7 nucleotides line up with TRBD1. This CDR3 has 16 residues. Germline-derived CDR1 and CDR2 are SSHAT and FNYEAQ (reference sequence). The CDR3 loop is CASSLGRQGNTGELFF. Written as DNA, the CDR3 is TGTGCTAGCAGCTTAGGGCGACAGGGGAACACCGGGGAGCTGTTTTTT.

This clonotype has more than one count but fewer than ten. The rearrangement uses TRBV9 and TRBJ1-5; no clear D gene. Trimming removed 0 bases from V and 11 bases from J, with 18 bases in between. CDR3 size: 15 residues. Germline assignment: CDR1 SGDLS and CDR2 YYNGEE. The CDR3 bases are TGTGCCAGCAGCGTAGCTTCCGACACGAGGGCGGCCCAGCATTTT. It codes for CASSVASDTRAAQHF.

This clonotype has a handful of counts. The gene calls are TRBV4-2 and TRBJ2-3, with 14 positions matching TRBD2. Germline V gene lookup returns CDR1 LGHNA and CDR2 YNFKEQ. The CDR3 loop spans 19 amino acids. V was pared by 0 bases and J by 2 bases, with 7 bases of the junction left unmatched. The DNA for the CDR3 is TGTGCCAGCAGCCAAGAGGAGGGGACTAGCGGGGGAGACACAGATACGCAGTATTTT. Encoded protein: CASSQEEGTSGGDTDTQYF.

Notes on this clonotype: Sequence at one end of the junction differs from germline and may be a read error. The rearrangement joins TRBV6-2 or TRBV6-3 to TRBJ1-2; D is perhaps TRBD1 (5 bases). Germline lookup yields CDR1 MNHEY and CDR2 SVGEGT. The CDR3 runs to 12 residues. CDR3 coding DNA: TGTGCCAGCAGTCCGGACCAGGGTGGCTACTCCTTC. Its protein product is CASSPDQGGYSF.

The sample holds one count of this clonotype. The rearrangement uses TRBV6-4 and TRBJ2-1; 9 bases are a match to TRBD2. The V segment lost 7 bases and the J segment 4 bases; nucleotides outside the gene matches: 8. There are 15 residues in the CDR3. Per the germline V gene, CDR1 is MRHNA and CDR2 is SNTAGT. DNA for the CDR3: TGTGCCAGCACCCAGGGACTAGCAGAGTACAATGAGCAGTTCTTC. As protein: CASTQGLAEYNEQFF.

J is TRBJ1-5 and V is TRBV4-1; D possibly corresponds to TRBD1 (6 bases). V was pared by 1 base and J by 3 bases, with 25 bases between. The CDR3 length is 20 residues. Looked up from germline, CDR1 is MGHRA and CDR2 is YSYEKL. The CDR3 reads CASSQVPGTSTWGTNQPQHF. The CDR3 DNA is TGCGCCAGCAGCCAAGTTCCCGGGACATCAACCTGGGGGACCAATCAGCCCCAGCATTTT.

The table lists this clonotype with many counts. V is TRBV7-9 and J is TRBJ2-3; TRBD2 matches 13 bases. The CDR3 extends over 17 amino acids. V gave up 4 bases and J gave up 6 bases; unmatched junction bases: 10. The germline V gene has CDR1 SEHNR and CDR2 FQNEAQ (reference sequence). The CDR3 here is CASSSGLAGARRDTQYF. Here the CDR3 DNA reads TGTGCCAGCAGCTCTGGACTAGCGGGGGCCCGCAGGGATACGCAGTATTTT.

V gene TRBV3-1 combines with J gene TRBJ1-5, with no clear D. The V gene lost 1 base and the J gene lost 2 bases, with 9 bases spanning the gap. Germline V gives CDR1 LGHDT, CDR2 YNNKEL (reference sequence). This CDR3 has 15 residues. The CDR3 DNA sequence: TGTGCCAGCAGCCAAGGGGTCACAGGCAATCAGCCCCAGCATTTT. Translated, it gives CASSQGVTGNQPQHF.

As DNA, the CDR3 is TGTGCCAGTAGTCCTCACGGGGGACTAGCCTACGAGCAGTACGTC. Translating gives CASSPHGGLAYEQYV. The rearrangement uses TRBV19 and TRBJ2-7; 8 nucleotides match TRBD2. Germline V gene lookup returns CDR1 LNHDA and CDR2 SQIVND (reference sequence). CDR3 length equals 15 residues. The V segment lost 5 bases and the J segment 2 bases; nucleotides outside the gene matches: 8.

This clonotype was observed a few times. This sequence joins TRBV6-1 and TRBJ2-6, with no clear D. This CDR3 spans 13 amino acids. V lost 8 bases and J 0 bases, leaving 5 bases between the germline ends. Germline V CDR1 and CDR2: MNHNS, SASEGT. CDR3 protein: CASALSGANVLTF. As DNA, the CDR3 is TGTGCCAGCGCACTCTCTGGGGCCAACGTCCTGACTTTC.

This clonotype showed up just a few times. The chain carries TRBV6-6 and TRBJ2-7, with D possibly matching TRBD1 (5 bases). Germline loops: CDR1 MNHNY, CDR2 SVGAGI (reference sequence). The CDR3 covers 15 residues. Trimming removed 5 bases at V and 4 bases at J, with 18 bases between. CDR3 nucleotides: TGTGCCAGCAGTCCTTCAGTAGGGGTGCTGTACGAGCAGTACGTC. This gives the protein CASSPSVGVLYEQYV.

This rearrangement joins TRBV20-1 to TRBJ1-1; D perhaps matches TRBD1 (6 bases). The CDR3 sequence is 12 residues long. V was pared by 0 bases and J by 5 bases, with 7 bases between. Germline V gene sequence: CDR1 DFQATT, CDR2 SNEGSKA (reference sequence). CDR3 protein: CSARDQGTEAFF. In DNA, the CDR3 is TGCAGTGCTAGAGATCAGGGGACTGAAGCTTTCTTT.

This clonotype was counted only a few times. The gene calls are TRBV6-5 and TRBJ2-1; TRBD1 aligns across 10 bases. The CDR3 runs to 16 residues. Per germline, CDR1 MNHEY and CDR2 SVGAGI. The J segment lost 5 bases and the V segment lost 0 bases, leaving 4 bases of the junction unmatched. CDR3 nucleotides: TGTGCCAGCAGTTACTCGGGACAGGGGCTCAACAATGAGCAGTTCTTC. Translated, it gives CASSYSGQGLNNEQFF.

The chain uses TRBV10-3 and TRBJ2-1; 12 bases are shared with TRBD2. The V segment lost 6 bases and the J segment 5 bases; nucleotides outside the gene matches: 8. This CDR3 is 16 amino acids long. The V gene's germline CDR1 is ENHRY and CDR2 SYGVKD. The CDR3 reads CAISRQRLAGDNEQFF. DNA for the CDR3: TGTGCCATCAGCCGACAGAGACTAGCGGGGGACAATGAGCAGTTCTTC.

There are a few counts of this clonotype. Written as DNA, the CDR3 is TGTGCCAGCAATCGGGGGGGGCAAAGGACAGATACGCAGTATTTT. This translates into CASNRGGQRTDTQYF. V is TRBV6-5 and J is TRBJ2-3, with 8 bases lining up with TRBD2. Trimming removed 7 bases from V and 3 bases from J; junction bases left unmatched: 9. The CDR3 totals 15 residues. Germline assignment: CDR1 MNHEY and CDR2 SVGAGI.

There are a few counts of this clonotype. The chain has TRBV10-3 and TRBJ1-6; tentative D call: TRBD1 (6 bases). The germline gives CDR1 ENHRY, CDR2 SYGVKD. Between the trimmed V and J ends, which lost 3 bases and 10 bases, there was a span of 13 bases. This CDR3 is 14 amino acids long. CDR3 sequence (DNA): TGTGCCATCAGTGAATCCGGGGGCGGCTCACCCCTCCACTTT. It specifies CAISESGGGSPLHF.

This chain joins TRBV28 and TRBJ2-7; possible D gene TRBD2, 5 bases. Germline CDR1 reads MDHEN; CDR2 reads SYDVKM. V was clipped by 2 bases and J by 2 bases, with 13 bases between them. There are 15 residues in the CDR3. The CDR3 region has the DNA TGTGCCAGCAGTTTAGGAGGTCTCGGACCCTACGAGCAGTACGTC. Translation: CASSLGGLGPYEQYV.

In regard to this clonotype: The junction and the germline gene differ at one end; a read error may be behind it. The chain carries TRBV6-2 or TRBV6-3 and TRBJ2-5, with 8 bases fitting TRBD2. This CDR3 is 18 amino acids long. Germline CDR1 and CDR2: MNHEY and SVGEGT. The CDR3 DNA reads TGTGCCAGCAGAACAACCCGGACTAGCTGGGGAGAGCTGGAGACCCGGTACTTC. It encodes CASRTTRTSWGELETRYF.

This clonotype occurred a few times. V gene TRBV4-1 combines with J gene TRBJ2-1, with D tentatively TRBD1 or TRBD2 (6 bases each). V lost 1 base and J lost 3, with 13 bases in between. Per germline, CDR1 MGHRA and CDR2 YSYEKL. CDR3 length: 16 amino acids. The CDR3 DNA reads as TGCGCCAGCAGCCAAGGTACGGGGGCTGTCTACAATGAGCAGTTCTTC. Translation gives CASSQGTGAVYNEQFF.

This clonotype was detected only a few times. CDR3 sequence (DNA): TGCAGCGATATGACCAACACTGAAGCTTTCTTT. Translated, it gives CSDMTNTEAFF. J is TRBJ1-1 and V is TRBV29-1; D unresolved. This CDR3 contains 11 residues. In germline, CDR1 is SQVTM, CDR2 ANQGSEA. Trimming took 7 bases from V and 2 from J, leaving 8 bases between them.

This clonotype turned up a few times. The CDR3 loop is CASSLYGGSNYGYTF. CDR3 bases: TGTGCCAGCAGCTTATACGGAGGATCTAACTATGGCTACACCTTC. The chain combines TRBV7-9 with TRBJ1-2; no firm D call. V was trimmed by 2 bases and J by 0 bases, leaving 10 bases between them. This CDR3 has 15 amino acids. Looked up from germline, CDR1 is SEHNR and CDR2 is FQNEAQ (reference sequence).

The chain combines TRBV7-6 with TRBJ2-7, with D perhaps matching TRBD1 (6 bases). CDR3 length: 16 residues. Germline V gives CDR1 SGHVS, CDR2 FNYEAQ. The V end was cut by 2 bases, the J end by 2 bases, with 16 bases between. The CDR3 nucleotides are TGTGCCAGCAGCTTACTGGGGGACACGAAAACCTACGAGCAGTACTTC. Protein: CASSLLGDTKTYEQYF.

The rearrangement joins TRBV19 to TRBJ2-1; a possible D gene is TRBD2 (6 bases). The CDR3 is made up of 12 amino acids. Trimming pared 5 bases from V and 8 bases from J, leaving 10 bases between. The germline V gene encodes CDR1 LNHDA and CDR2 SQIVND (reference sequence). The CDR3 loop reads CASSGGADEQFF. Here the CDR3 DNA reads TGTGCCAGTAGTGGCGGGGCGGATGAGCAGTTCTTC.

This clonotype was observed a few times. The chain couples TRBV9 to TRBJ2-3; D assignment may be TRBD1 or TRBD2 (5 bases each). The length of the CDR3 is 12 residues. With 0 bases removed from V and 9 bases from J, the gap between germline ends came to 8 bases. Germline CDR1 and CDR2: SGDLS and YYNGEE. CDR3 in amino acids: CASSVGGGTQYF. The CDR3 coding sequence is TGTGCCAGCAGCGTAGGTGGGGGAACGCAGTATTTT.

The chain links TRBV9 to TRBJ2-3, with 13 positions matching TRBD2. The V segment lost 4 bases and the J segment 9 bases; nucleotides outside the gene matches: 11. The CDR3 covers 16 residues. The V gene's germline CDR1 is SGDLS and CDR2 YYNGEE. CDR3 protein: CASSPLTSGGGETQYF. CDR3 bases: TGTGCCAGCAGCCCACTTACTAGCGGGGGGGGTGAAACGCAGTATTTT.

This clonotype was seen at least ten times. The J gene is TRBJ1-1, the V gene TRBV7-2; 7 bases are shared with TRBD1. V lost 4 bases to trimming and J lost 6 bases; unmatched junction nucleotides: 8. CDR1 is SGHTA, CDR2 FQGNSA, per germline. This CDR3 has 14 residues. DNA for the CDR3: TGTGCCAGCAGCTCGACAGGGTACAGTCCTGAAGCTTTCTTT. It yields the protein CASSSTGYSPEAFF.

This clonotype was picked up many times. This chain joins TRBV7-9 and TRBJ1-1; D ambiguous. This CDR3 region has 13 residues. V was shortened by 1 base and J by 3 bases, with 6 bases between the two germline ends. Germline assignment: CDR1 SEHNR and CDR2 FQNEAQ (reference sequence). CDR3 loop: CASSLGHYTEAFF. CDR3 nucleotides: TGTGCCAGCAGCTTAGGGCATTACACTGAAGCTTTCTTT.